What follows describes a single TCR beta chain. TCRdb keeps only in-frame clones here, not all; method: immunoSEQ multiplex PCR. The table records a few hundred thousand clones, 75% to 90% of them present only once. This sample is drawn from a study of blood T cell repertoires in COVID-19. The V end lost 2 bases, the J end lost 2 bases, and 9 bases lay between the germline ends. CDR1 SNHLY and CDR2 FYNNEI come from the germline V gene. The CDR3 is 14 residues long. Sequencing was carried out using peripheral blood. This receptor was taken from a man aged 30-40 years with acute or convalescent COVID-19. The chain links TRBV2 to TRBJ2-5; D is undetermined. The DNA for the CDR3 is TGTGCCAGCAGTGAACAAAGCGAACAAGAGACCCAGTACTTC. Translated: CASSEQSEQETQYF. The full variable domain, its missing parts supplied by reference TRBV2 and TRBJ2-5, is EPEVTQTPSHQVTQMGQEVILRCVPISNHLYFYWYRQILGQKVEFLVSFYNNEISEKSEIFDDQFSVERPDGSNFTLKIRSTKLEDSAMYFCASSEQSEQETQYFGPGTRLLVL.